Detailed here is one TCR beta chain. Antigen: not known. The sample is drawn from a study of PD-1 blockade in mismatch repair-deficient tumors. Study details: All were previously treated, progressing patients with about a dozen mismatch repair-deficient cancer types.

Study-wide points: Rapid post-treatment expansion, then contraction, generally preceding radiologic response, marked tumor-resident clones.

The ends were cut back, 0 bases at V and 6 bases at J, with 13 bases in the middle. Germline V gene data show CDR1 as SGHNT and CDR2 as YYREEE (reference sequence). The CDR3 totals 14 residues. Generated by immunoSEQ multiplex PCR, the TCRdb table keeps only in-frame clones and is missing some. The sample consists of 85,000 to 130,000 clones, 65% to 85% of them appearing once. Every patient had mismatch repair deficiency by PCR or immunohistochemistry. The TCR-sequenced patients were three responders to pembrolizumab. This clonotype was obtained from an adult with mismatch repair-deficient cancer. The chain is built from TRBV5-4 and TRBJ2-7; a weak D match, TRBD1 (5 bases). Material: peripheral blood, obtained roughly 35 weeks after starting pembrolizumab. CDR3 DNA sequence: TGTGCCAGCAGCTTGGGCGACAGTATCACCGAGCAGTACTTC. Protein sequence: CASSLGDSITEQYF.